This is a list of T cell receptor beta chains from one sample in a study of T cell responses to AZD1222 COVID-19 vaccine. Repertoires were generated with immunoSEQ multiplex PCR, while TCRdb's copy carries only in-frame clones and drops some. The sample consists of approximately 110,000 clones, about 85% of them appearing once. The specimen comprised peripheral blood, sampled on day 0 of AZD1222 vaccination. The receptor set was obtained from an adult in good health. Each CDR3 is given with its conserved first and last residue. The D gene is left open where the match is weak. Clone size is not always given. Where it is, it says once, few, many or a class for expanded clones.

d_gene	v_gene	j_gene	abundance	CDR3aa	CDR3nt
TRBD1	TRBV27	TRBJ2-3	NA	CASRQYRGYSTDTQYF	TGTGCCAGCAGGCAATACAGGGGGTATAGCACAGATACGCAGTATTTT
NA	TRBV4-3	TRBJ2-7	NA	CASSRTMGNSYEQYF	TGCGCCAGCAGCCGTACTATGGGGAACTCCTACGAGCAGTACTTC
TRBD2	TRBV11-3	TRBJ2-5	once	CASSFGGGQETQYF	TGTGCCAGCAGCTTCGGGGGGGGCCAAGAGACCCAGTACTTC
NA	TRBV7-9	TRBJ1-2	NA	CASSAGGEFDGYTF	TGTGCCAGCAGCGCCGGGGGCGAATTTGACGGCTACACCTTC
NA	TRBV10-2	TRBJ1-1	few	CASVSRANTEAFF	TGCGCCAGCGTCTCCAGGGCGAACACTGAAGCTTTCTTT
TRBD2	TRBV18	TRBJ2-1	NA	CASSSRLTSGGLYNEQFF	TGTGCCAGCTCGTCCAGACTCACTAGCGGGGGGCTTTACAATGAGCAGTTCTTC
TRBD2	TRBV7-6	TRBJ2-2	NA	CASSPRTPMAGGHNTGELFF	TGTGCCAGCAGCCCTAGAACCCCAATGGCGGGGGGCCACAACACCGGGGAGCTGTTTTTT
TRBD1	TRBV7-2	TRBJ1-5	NA	CASSLLDRGQPQHF	TGTGCCAGCAGCTTGTTGGACAGGGGACAGCCCCAGCATTTT
NA	TRBV7-6	TRBJ2-5	NA	CASSLGSGLVGETQYF	TGTGCCAGCAGCTTAGGATCGGGACTCGTTGGGGAGACCCAGTACTTC
NA	TRBV2	TRBJ2-7	few	CASSTTGTRQYF	TGTGCCAGCAGTACAACAGGGACGAGGCAGTACTTC
NA	TRBV19	TRBJ2-7	NA	CASSLSASSYEQYF	TGTGCCAGTAGTTTGTCCGCGAGCTCCTACGAGCAGTACTTC
TRBD1	TRBV11-1	TRBJ2-5	NA	CASSLRDQGATQYF	TGTGCCAGCAGCTTGCGGGACCAGGGGGCGACCCAGTACTTC
NA	TRBV2	TRBJ1-1	NA	CASSVTYEAFF	TGTGCCAGCAGTGTGACATATGAAGCTTTCTTT
NA	TRBV7-2	TRBJ2-7	NA	CASSLMQGDYEQYF	TGTGCCAGCAGCTTGATGCAGGGAGACTACGAGCAGTACTTC
TRBD2	TRBV7-8	TRBJ2-7	NA	CASSLVRLAGGRDYEQYF	TGTGCCAGCAGCTTAGTTCGCCTAGCGGGGGGCCGTGACTACGAGCAGTACTTC
NA	TRBV28	TRBJ1-5	NA	CASSIVGGYNQPQHF	TGTGCCAGCTCCATCGTTGGGGGTTACAATCAGCCCCAGCATTTT
TRBD1	TRBV3-1/TRBV3-2	TRBJ2-7	NA	CASSLARQGRIREQYF	TGTGCCAGCAGCCTTGCAAGACAGGGCCGAATTAGGGAGCAGTACTTC
NA	TRBV5-1	TRBJ1-1	NA	CASSFGGWTEAFF	TGCGCCAGCAGCTTTGGGGGGTGGACTGAAGCTTTCTTT